This T cell receptor beta chain is from a study of shared clonotypes between healthy human individuals. Turning to the study itself: For every donor, three CD4 naive, three CD4 memory, two CD8 naive and one CD8 memory plates were used. Study-level findings and limits: A handful of donors had around 5.5% of their naive CD4 clonotypes in common. Generation of non-shared clonotypes was less probable than generation of clonotypes shared by all four donors. Incomplete sequencing of sorted subsets was indicated by rarefaction despite large depth.

Trimming took 2 bases from V and 7 from J, leaving 9 bases between them. The CDR3 has 13 residues. The germline CDR1 and CDR2 sequences are LNHDA and SQIVND (reference sequence). It was CD45RO-negative cells, positively selected for CCR7, that made up naive CD8 cells, with terminally differentiated effector memory CD45RA+ cells excluded. Assay: immunoSEQ multiplex PCR; the TCRdb copy retains only in-frame clones and omits some. The table has under 1 million clones, around 96% seen once. As regards this clone: Its antigen remains unidentified.

The TCR originated in a man aged 25 to 40 in good health. Sequenced material: naive CD8+ T cells sorted from blood. This chain uses TRBV19 with TRBJ2-1; D gene uncertain. DNA for the CDR3: TGTGCCAGTAGTATACTTTTCCTGAATGAGCAGTTCTTC. This gives the protein CASSILFLNEQFF.